The present T cell receptor beta chain was sequenced within a study of CD8 T cells in ankylosing spondylitis. This clonotype was observed many times. TCRdb re-called the 5' RACE reads through MiXCR, storing one row per CDR3 protein. The sample lists 350,000 or so distinct CDR3 sequences; about 9.9% were seen once. The trim removed 3 bases at V and 2 bases at J, leaving 3 bases unmatched. The CDR3 totals 14 residues. CDR1 is SGDLS, CDR2 YYNGEE, per germline. The sample taken for sequencing was blood, either unsorted or a sorted T cell fraction (not recorded which). The chain links TRBV9 to TRBJ2-7, with 9 bases matching TRBD1. The source of this sequence is a female donor with ankylosing spondylitis or in good health (not recorded which). The CDR3 DNA is TGTGCCAGCAGCGGTGGACAGGGGACCTACGAGCAGTACTTC. This translates into CASSGGQGTYEQYF.